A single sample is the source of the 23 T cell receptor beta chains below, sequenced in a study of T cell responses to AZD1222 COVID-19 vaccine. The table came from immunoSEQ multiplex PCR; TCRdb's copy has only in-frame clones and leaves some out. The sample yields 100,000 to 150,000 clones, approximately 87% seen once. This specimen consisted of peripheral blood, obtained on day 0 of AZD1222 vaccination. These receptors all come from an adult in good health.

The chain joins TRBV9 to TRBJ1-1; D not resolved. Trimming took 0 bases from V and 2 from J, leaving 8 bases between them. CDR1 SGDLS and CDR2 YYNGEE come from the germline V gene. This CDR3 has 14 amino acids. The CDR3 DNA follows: TGTGCCAGCAGCGTAGCATATGGAAACACTGAAGCTTTCTTT. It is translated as CASSVAYGNTEAFF.

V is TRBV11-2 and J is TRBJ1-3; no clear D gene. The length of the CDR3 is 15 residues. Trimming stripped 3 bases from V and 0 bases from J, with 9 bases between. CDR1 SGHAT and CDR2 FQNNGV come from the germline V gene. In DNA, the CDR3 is TGTGCCAGCAGCTTTCTTAAAAACTCTGGAAACACCATATATTTT. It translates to CASSFLKNSGNTIYF. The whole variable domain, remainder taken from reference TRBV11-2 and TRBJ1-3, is EAGVAQSPRYKIIEKRQSVAFWCNPISGHATLYWYQQILGQGPKLLIQFQNNGVVDDSQLPKDRFSAERLKGVDSTLKIQPAKLEDSAVYLCASSFLKNSGNTIYFGEGSWLTVV.

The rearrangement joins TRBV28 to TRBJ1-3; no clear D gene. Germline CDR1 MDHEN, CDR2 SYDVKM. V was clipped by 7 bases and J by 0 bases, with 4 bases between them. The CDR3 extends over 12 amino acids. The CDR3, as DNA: TGTGCCAGCACCAGCTCTGGAAACACCATATATTTT. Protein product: CASTSSGNTIYF.

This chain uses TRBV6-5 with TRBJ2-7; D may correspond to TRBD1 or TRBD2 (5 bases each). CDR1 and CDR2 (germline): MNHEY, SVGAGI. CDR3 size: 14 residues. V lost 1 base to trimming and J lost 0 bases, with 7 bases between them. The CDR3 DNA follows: TGTGCCAGCAGTTACTGGGGGAGCTCCTACGAGCAGTACTTC. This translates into CASSYWGSSYEQYF.

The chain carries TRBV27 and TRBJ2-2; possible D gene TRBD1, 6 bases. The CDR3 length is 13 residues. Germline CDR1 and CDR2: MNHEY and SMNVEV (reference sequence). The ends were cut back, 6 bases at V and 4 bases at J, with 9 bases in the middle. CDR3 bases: TGTGCCAGCAGGGCCAGGGGCACCGGGGAGCTGTTTTTT. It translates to CASRARGTGELFF.

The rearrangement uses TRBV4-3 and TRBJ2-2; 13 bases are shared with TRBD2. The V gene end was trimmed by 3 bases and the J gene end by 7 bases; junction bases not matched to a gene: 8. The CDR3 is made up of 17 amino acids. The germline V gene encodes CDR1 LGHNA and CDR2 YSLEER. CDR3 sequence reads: CASSQLPLAGGVGELFF. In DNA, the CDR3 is TGCGCCAGCAGCCAGCTACCACTAGCGGGAGGGGTCGGGGAGCTGTTTTTT.

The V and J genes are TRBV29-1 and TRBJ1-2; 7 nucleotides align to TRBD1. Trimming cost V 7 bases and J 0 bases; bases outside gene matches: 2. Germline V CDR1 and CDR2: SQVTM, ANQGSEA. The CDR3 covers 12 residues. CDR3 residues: CSGGTANYGYTF. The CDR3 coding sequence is TGCAGCGGCGGGACAGCTAACTATGGCTACACCTTC. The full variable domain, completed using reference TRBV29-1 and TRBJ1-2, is SAVISQKPSRDICQRGTSLTIQCQVDSQVTMMFWYRQQPGQSLTLIATANQGSEATYESGFVIDKFPISRPNLTFSTLTVSNMSPEDSSIYLCSGGTANYGYTFGSGTRLTVV.

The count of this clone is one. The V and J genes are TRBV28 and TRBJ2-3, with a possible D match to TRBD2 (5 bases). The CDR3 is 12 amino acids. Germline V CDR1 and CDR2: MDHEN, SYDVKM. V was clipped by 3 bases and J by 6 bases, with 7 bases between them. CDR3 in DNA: TGTGCCAGCAGTTTTACGGGGGATACGCAGTATTTT. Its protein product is CASSFTGDTQYF.

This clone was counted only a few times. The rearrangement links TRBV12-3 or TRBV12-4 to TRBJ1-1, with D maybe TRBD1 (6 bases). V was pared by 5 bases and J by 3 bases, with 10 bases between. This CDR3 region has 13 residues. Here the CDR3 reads CASSDRFDTEAFF. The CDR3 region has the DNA TGTGCCAGCAGTGACAGGTTCGACACTGAAGCTTTCTTT.

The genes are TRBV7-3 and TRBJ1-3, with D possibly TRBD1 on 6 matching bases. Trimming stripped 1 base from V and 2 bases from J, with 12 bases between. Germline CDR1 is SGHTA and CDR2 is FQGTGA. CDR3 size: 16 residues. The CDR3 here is CASSLNTGATGNTIYF. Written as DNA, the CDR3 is TGTGCCAGCAGCTTAAATACGGGGGCAACTGGAAACACCATATATTTT. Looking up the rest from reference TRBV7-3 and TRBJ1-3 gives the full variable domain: GAGVSQTPSNKVTEKGKYVELRCDPISGHTALYWYRQSLGQGPEFLIYFQGTGAADDSGLPNDRFFAVRPEGSVSTLKIQRTERGDSAVYLCASSLNTGATGNTIYFGEGSWLTVV.

CDR3 bases: TGTGCCAGTAGTATAGCACGGGGGGCCTACAATGAGCAGTTCTTC. Its translation: CASSIARGAYNEQFF. This chain links TRBV19 with TRBJ2-1, with TRBD2 identical over 7 bases. CDR1 LNHDA and CDR2 SQIVND come from the germline V gene (reference sequence). Unmatched junction bases numbered 2, after V lost 1 base and J lost 2 bases. The CDR3 consists of 15 residues.

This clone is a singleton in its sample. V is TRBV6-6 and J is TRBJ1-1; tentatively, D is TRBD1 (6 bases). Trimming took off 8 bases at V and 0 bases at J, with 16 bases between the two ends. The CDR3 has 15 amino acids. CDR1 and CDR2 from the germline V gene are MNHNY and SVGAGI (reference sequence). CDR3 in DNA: TGTGCCAGCCGAGAACAGGGCTTCATGAACACTGAAGCTTTCTTT. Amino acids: CASREQGFMNTEAFF.

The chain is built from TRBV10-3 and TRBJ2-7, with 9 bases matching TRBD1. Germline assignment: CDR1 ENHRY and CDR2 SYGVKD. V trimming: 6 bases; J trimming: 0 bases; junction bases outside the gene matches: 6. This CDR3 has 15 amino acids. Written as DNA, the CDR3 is TGTGCCATCAGCGCTAGGGACAGGGCCTCCTACGAGCAGTACTTC. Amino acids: CAISARDRASYEQYF.

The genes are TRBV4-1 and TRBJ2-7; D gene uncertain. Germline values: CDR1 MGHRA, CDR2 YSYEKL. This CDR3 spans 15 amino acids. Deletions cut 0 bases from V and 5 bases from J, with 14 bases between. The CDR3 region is CASSQEGARSNEQYF. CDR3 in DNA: TGCGCCAGCAGCCAAGAAGGCGCCAGAAGCAACGAGCAGTACTTC.

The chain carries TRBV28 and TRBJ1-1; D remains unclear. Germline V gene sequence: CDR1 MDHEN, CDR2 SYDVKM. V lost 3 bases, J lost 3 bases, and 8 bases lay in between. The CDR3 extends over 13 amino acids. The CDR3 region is CASSFGSDTEAFF. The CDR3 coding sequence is TGTGCCAGCAGTTTTGGGTCAGACACTGAAGCTTTCTTT.

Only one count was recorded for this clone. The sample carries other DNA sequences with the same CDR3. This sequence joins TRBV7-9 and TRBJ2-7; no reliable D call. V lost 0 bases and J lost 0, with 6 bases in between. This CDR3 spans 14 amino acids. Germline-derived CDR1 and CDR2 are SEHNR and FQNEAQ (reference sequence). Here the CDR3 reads CASSLAEYSYEQYF. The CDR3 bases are TGTGCCAGCAGCTTAGCGGAATACTCCTACGAGCAGTACTTC.

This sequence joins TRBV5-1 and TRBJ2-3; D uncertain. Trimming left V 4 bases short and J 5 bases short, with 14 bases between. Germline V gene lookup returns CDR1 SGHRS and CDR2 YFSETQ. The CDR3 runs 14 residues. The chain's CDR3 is CASSEDGSGDTQYF. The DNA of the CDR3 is TGCGCCAGCAGCGAGGACGGGTCGGGAGATACGCAGTATTTT.

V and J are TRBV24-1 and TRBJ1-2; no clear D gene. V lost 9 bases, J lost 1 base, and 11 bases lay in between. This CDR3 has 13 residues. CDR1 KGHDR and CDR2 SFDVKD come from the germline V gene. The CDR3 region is CATQPSGNYGYTF. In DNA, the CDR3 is TGTGCCACCCAGCCCAGCGGTAACTATGGCTACACCTTC.

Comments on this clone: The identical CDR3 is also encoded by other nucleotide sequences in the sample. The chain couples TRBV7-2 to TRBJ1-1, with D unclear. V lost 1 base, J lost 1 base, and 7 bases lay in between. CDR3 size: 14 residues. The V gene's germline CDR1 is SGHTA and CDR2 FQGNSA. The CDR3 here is CASSLVAGNTEAFF. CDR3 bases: TGTGCCAGCAGCTTAGTGGCCGGGAACACTGAAGCTTTCTTT.

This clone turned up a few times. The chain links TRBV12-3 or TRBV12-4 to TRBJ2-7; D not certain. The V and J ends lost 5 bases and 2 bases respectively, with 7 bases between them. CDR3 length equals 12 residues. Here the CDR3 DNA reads TGTGCCAGCAGTCTCCGAGCCTACGAGCAGTACTTC. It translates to CASSLRAYEQYF.

CDR3 DNA sequence: TGTGCCAGCAGTCGGACGGGTAACTATGGCTACACCTTC. It specifies CASSRTGNYGYTF. The gene calls are TRBV2 and TRBJ1-2; unclear D gene. Per germline, CDR1 SNHLY and CDR2 FYNNEI. The CDR3 length is 13 residues. The V gene lost 5 bases and the J gene lost 1 base, with 8 bases spanning the gap.

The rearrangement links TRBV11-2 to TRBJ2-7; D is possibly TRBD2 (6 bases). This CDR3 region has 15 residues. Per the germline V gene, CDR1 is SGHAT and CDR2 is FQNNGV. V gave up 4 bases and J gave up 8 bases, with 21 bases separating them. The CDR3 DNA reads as TGTGCCAGCAGCTCCCGCCCTCGGGAGCTGGTCAAGCAGTACTTC. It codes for CASSSRPRELVKQYF.

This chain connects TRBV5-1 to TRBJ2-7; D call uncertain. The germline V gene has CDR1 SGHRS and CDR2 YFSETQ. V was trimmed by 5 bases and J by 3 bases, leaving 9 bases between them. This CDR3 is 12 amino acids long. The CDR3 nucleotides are TGCGCCAGCAGTCGCGAACACTACGAGCAGTACTTC. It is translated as CASSREHYEQYF.